The next 26 T cell receptor beta chains were all read from a single sample in a study of CD8 T cells in ankylosing spondylitis. Using its own MiXCR run on the 5' RACE reads, TCRdb lists one record per CDR3 protein. The repertoire includes approximately 200,000 distinct CDR3 sequences, roughly 13% of them detected once, and roughly 9.6% sits in the top ten. Sequencing was done on a sample of blood, either unsorted or a sorted T cell fraction (not recorded which). The receptor source for this set is a female donor with ankylosing spondylitis or in good health (not recorded which).

This clonotype was recorded many times. The chain links TRBV12-3 or TRBV12-4 to TRBJ2-3, with 7 nucleotides matching TRBD2. Losses at the gene ends were 8 bases for V and 3 bases for J; bases not matched to a gene: 14. There are 16 residues in the CDR3. The CDR3 region has the DNA TGTGCCAGCCAAGTTTTAGGGAGGGCCGTTACAGATACGCAGTATTTT. Its translation: CASQVLGRAVTDTQYF.

The chain uses TRBV7-2 and TRBJ2-3; D is ambiguous. The CDR3 runs to 13 residues. Trimming removed 4 bases from V and 1 base from J, with 6 bases in between. The germline CDR1 and CDR2 sequences are SGHTA and FQGNSA. CDR3 protein: CASSSFGTDTQYF. In DNA form, the CDR3 reads TGTGCCAGCAGCTCGTTTGGCACAGATACGCAGTATTTT. Using reference TRBV7-2 and TRBJ2-3 for the parts outside the CDR3, the full variable domain is GAGVSQSPSNKVTEKGKDVELRCDPISGHTALYWYRQSLGQGLEFLIYFQGNSAPDKSGLPSDRFSAERTGGSVSTLTIQRTQQEDSAVYLCASSSFGTDTQYFGPGTRLTVL.

The table lists this clonotype with many counts. The J gene is TRBJ2-3, the V gene TRBV20-1; D gene ambiguous. Germline CDR1 reads DFQATT; CDR2 reads SNEGSKA (reference sequence). This CDR3 has 10 residues. V was cut by 6 bases and J by 5 bases, with 6 bases left in between. CDR3: CSADLDTQYF. The CDR3 region has the DNA TGCAGTGCCGACCTAGATACGCAGTATTTT.

This clonotype was detected only a few times. This chain connects TRBV6-2 or TRBV6-3 to TRBJ2-6; no clear D. The V end was cut by 5 bases, the J end by 1 base, with 9 bases between. From germline, CDR1 is MNHEY and CDR2 SVGEGT. The CDR3 extends over 15 amino acids. CDR3 residues: CASSRRLSGANVLTF. Here the CDR3 DNA reads TGTGCCAGCAGTAGAAGGTTATCTGGGGCCAACGTCCTGACTTTC.

This clonotype was seen at least ten times. This chain uses TRBV7-2 with TRBJ2-3; 7 bases are shared with TRBD1. This CDR3 is built from 14 residues. After removal of 4 bases from V and 5 bases from J, the junction contained 6 bases not matched to a gene. Germline lookup yields CDR1 SGHTA and CDR2 FQGNSA. CDR3 nucleotides: TGTGCCAGCAGCTCGGACAGGCTCCGAGATACGCAGTATTTT. Its protein product is CASSSDRLRDTQYF. The full variable domain, rest sourced from reference TRBV7-2 and TRBJ2-3, is GAGVSQSPSNKVTEKGKDVELRCDPISGHTALYWYRQSLGQGLEFLIYFQGNSAPDKSGLPSDRFSAERTGGSVSTLTIQRTQQEDSAVYLCASSSDRLRDTQYFGPGTRLTVL.

This clonotype was seen at least ten times. The V gene is TRBV27, the J gene TRBJ1-4; a possible D gene is TRBD1 (5 bases). The CDR3 covers 18 residues. The V end was cut by 3 bases, the J end by 1 base, with 18 bases between. CDR1 is MNHEY and CDR2 is SMNVEV in the germline V gene (reference sequence). CDR3 sequence reads: CASSFRSGGGVTNEKLFF. The CDR3 bases are TGTGCCAGCAGTTTTAGGTCGGGGGGGGGAGTAACTAATGAAAAACTGTTTTTT.

The rearrangement joins TRBV9 to TRBJ2-1; D remains ambiguous. V lost 0 bases and J lost 5, with 15 bases in between. Germline-derived CDR1 and CDR2 are SGDLS and YYNGEE. The CDR3 runs 16 residues. In DNA form, the CDR3 reads TGTGCCAGCAGCGTAGAGTACTTTCCCCCCGACAATGAGCAGTTCTTC. This gives the protein CASSVEYFPPDNEQFF.

This clonotype has ten or more counts. The chain links TRBV27 to TRBJ2-1; no reliable D call. Trimming removed 5 bases from V and 4 bases from J, with 12 bases in between. This CDR3 region has 14 residues. Germline V gene sequence: CDR1 MNHEY, CDR2 SMNVEV (reference sequence). CDR3 protein: CASSLLTHYNEQFF. CDR3 DNA: TGTGCCAGCAGTCTCCTAACCCATTACAATGAGCAGTTCTTC.

Many counts were recorded for this clonotype. The chain is built from TRBV12-3 or TRBV12-4 and TRBJ2-7; no clear D gene. The ends were cut back, 5 bases at V and 6 bases at J, with 11 bases in the middle. This CDR3 has 12 amino acids. The CDR3 region has the DNA TGTGCCAGCAGTCCCCCCTCGCGCGAGCAGTACTTC. Encoded protein: CASSPPSREQYF.

This clonotype has at least ten counts. This chain connects TRBV7-8 to TRBJ2-1, with 7 positions matching TRBD2. Germline V gene sequence: CDR1 SGHVS, CDR2 FQNEAQ. V lost 7 bases and J lost 5; bases outside the gene matches: 11. The CDR3 runs to 15 residues. The CDR3 nucleotides read TGTGCCAGCATGAAGGGGAGGGGTCTTGACAATGAGCAGTTCTTC. Its translation is CASMKGRGLDNEQFF.

This clonotype was counted a few times. CDR3 bases: TGCGCCAGCAGCCAAGAACTCGGCGGGAGGGACGAGCAGTACTTC. Its protein is CASSQELGGRDEQYF. The V gene is TRBV4-3, the J gene TRBJ2-7; 9 positions match TRBD2. The length of the CDR3 is 15 residues. Germline CDR1 LGHNA, CDR2 YSLEER. J was trimmed by 5 bases and V by 0 bases; bases with no gene match: 5.

This chain connects TRBV12-3 or TRBV12-4 to TRBJ1-2; D remains unclear. V was cut by 6 bases and J by 4 bases, with 12 bases left in between. CDR3 length equals 13 residues. Written as DNA, the CDR3 is TGTGCCAGCAGCGCGACCCAGACCTATGGCTACACCTTC. The encoded protein is CASSATQTYGYTF.

The table lists this clonotype with a few counts. The rearrangement joins TRBV20-1 to TRBJ2-3; tentative D call: TRBD2 (5 bases). The CDR3 totals 16 residues. Germline V CDR1 and CDR2: DFQATT, SNEGSKA (reference sequence). Between the trimmed V and J ends, which lost 5 bases and 2 bases, there was a span of 20 bases. Here the CDR3 reads CSALANPAANTDTQYF. Here the CDR3 DNA reads TGCAGTGCTCTCGCCAACCCAGCGGCGAACACAGATACGCAGTATTTT.

The rearrangement uses TRBV28 and TRBJ2-5, with D perhaps given as TRBD1 or TRBD2 (6 bases each). The CDR3 contains 13 residues. The V end was cut by 7 bases, the J end by 4 bases, with 13 bases between. The V gene's germline CDR1 is MDHEN and CDR2 SYDVKM. The DNA of the CDR3 is TGTGCCAGCAAGGGCGGAGGGGGAGAGACCCAGTACTTC. This gives the protein CASKGGGGETQYF. Complete variable domain (other parts from reference TRBV28 and TRBJ2-5): DVKVTQSSRYLVKRTGEKVFLECVQDMDHENMFWYRQDPGLGLRLIYFSYDVKMKEKGDIPEGYSVSREKKERFSLILESASTNQTSMYLCASKGGGGETQYFGPGTRLLVL.

This clonotype has ten or more counts. The chain has TRBV5-1 and TRBJ2-2; the D is unclear. Trimming removed 0 bases at V and 5 bases at J, with 11 bases between. Germline V CDR1 and CDR2: SGHRS, YFSETQ. This CDR3 comprises 15 residues. The CDR3 DNA follows: TGCGCCAGCAGCTTGGTTTCTATGAGGACCGGGGAGCTGTTTTTT. Protein: CASSLVSMRTGELFF.

V and J are TRBV20-1 and TRBJ1-1, with 7 bases lining up with TRBD1. Germline loops: CDR1 DFQATT, CDR2 SNEGSKA (reference sequence). The V segment lost 6 bases and the J segment 2 bases; nucleotides outside the gene matches: 9. The CDR3 contains 14 residues. This CDR3 reads CSARDRDSNTEAFF. CDR3 DNA: TGCAGTGCCCGTGACCGGGACAGCAACACTGAAGCTTTCTTT.

This sequence joins TRBV5-5 and TRBJ2-2; the D gene is possibly TRBD1 (6 bases). The CDR3 is made up of 15 amino acids. Trimming took off 4 bases at V and 5 bases at J, with 15 bases between the two ends. CDR1 is SGHKS, CDR2 YYEKEE, per germline (reference sequence). The CDR3 spells CASSPRAGVTGELFF. In nucleotides, the CDR3 is TGTGCCAGCAGCCCCCGTGCAGGGGTAACCGGGGAGCTGTTTTTT. The whole variable domain, remainder taken from reference TRBV5-5 and TRBJ2-2, is DAGVTQSPTHLIKTRGQQVTLRCSPISGHKSVSWYQQVLGQGPQFIFQYYEKEERGRGNFPDRFSARQFPNYSSELNVNALLLGDSALYLCASSPRAGVTGELFFGEGSRLTVL.

This clonotype turned up a few times. The V and J genes are TRBV12-3 or TRBV12-4 and TRBJ1-6; no definite D call. The CDR3 covers 13 residues. V lost 5 bases, J lost 3 bases, and 5 bases lay in between. CDR3 region: CASSRLYNSPLHF. CDR3 DNA: TGTGCCAGCAGTCGCCTCTATAATTCACCCCTCCACTTT.

This clonotype came up many times. The chain recombines TRBV20-1 with TRBJ1-2; D not resolved. This CDR3 comprises 13 residues. Germline CDR1 reads DFQATT; CDR2 reads SNEGSKA (reference sequence). Trimming stripped 6 bases from V and 0 bases from J, with 11 bases between. In DNA, the CDR3 is TGCAGTGCCCCCGGGGAGACTAACTATGGCTACACCTTC. This encodes CSAPGETNYGYTF.

This clonotype was seen repeatedly, ten times or more. The rearrangement joins TRBV6-6 to TRBJ2-1, with TRBD1 matching over 7 bases. V gave up 6 bases and J gave up 4 bases; unmatched junction bases: 3. The CDR3 is 13 amino acids. The V gene's germline CDR1 is MNHNY and CDR2 SVGAGI (reference sequence). CDR3: CASRGGQYNEQFF. The DNA for the CDR3 is TGTGCCAGCAGAGGGGGACAGTACAATGAGCAGTTCTTC.

There are many counts of this clonotype. This chain uses TRBV11-3 with TRBJ2-1, with 8 bases that match TRBD2. This CDR3 has 15 amino acids. V trimming: 5 bases; J trimming: 12 bases; junction bases outside the gene matches: 15. From germline, CDR1 is SGHNT and CDR2 YENEEA. In DNA form, the CDR3 reads TGTGCCAGCAGCCCACTTGAGACTAGCGCCCGCGGGCAGTTCTTC. This encodes CASSPLETSARGQFF.

This clonotype was seen at least ten times. The V and J genes are TRBV7-9 and TRBJ2-7, with D uncertain. Germline loops: CDR1 SEHNR, CDR2 FQNEAQ (reference sequence). The CDR3 extends over 13 amino acids. V lost 5 bases, J lost 6 bases, and 14 bases lay in between. DNA of the CDR3: TGTGCCAGCAGCCCTCTCACGCCGTCCGAGCAGTACTTC. The encoded protein is CASSPLTPSEQYF.

In its sample, this clonotype was seen a few times. The chain combines TRBV20-1 with TRBJ2-7; TRBD2 is a possible D gene (5 bases). CDR3 size: 13 residues. V was shortened by 0 bases and J by 5 bases, with 11 bases between the two germline ends. The germline CDR1 and CDR2 sequences are DFQATT and SNEGSKA (reference sequence). DNA of the CDR3: TGCAGTGCTAGAGAGGGTAGCGCCCACGAGCAGTACTTC. This codes for CSAREGSAHEQYF.

The chain joins TRBV2 to TRBJ1-1; a possible D gene is TRBD1 (5 bases). CDR1 is SNHLY and CDR2 is FYNNEI in the germline V gene. CDR3 length: 15 amino acids. V lost 5 bases to trimming and J lost 0 bases, with 13 bases between them. CDR3 protein: CASSLPREVNTEAFF. Written as DNA, the CDR3 is TGTGCCAGCAGTCTCCCCAGGGAGGTGAACACTGAAGCTTTCTTT.

Turning to this clonotype: It may be a read error: a sequence one base away is much more abundant. This sequence joins TRBV20-1 and TRBJ2-3; D is possibly TRBD2 (6 bases). The CDR3 totals 12 residues. CDR1 DFQATT and CDR2 SNEGSKA come from the germline V gene (reference sequence). The V end was cut by 6 bases, the J end by 4 bases, with 11 bases between. CDR3 amino acids: CSAPSVSDTQYF. CDR3 bases: TGCAGTGCACCTAGCGTGTCAGATACGCAGTATTTT.

Ten or more counts support this clonotype. The chain combines TRBV20-1 with TRBJ1-2; D perhaps matches TRBD1 (5 bases). Trimming shortened V by 1 base and J by 2 bases, and 11 bases separated the two germline ends. CDR1 DFQATT and CDR2 SNEGSKA come from the germline V gene (reference sequence). The CDR3 has 14 residues. CDR3 loop: CSARAGTGNYGYTF. CDR3 bases: TGCAGTGCTAGAGCCGGGACGGGGAACTATGGCTACACCTTC.